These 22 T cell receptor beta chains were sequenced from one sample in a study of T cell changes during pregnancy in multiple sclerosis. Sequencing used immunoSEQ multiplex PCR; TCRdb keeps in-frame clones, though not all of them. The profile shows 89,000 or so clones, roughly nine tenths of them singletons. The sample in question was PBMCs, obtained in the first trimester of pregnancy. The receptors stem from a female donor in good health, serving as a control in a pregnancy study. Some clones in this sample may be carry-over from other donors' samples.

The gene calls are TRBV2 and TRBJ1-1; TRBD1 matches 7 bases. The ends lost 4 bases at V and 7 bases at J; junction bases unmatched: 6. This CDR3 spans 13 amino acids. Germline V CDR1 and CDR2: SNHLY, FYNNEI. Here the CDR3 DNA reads TGTGCCAGCAGTGGACAGGGTGTGGGTGAAGCTTTCTTT. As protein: CASSGQGVGEAFF. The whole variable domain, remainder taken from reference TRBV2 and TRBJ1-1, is EPEVTQTPSHQVTQMGQEVILRCVPISNHLYFYWYRQILGQKVEFLVSFYNNEISEKSEIFDDQFSVERPDGSNFTLKIRSTKLEDSAMYFCASSGQGVGEAFFGQGTRLTVV.

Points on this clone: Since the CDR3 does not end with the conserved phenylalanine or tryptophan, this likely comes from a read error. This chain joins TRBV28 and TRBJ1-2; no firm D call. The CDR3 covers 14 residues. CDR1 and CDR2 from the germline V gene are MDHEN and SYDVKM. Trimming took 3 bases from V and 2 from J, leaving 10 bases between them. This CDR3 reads CASSFSGGNYGYTV. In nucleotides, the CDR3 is TGTGCCAGCAGTTTTAGTGGCGGAAACTATGGCTACACCGTC.

CDR3 sequence: CASSQEAITEAFF. CDR3 nucleotide sequence: TGCGCCAGCAGCCAAGAAGCGATCACTGAAGCTTTCTTT. The chain carries TRBV4-1 and TRBJ1-1; D ambiguous. The CDR3 length is 13 residues. Germline CDR1 and CDR2: MGHRA and YSYEKL. V lost 0 bases and J lost 4, with 6 bases in between.

The chain's CDR3 is CASSLAHRQGERGYTF. The CDR3, as DNA: TGTGCCAGCAGCTTGGCCCATCGGCAGGGGGAACGTGGCTACACCTTC. The gene calls are TRBV5-8 and TRBJ1-2; the match to TRBD1 covers 7 bases. The V gene's germline CDR1 is SGHTS and CDR2 YDEGEE. V was pared by 0 bases and J by 7 bases, with 12 bases of the junction left unmatched. The CDR3 is 16 residues long.

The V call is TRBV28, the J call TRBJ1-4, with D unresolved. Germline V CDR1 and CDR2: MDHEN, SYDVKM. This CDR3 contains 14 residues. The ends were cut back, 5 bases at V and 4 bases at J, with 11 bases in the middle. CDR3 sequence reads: CASSPPHSNEKLFF. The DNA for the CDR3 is TGTGCCAGCAGTCCCCCTCATAGTAATGAAAAACTGTTTTTT.

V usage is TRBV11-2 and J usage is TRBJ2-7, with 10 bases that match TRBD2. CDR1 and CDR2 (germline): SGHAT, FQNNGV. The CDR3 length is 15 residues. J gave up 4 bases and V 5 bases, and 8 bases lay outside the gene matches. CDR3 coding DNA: TGTGCCAGCAGCCCCTTAGCGGGGGGCAATTACGAGCAGTACTTC. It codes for CASSPLAGGNYEQYF.

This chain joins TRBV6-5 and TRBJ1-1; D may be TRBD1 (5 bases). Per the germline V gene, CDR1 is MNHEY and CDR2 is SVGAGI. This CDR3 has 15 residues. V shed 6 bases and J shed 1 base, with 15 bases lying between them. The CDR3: CASSFFDSANTEAFF. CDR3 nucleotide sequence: TGTGCCAGCAGCTTTTTCGACAGCGCGAACACTGAAGCTTTCTTT.

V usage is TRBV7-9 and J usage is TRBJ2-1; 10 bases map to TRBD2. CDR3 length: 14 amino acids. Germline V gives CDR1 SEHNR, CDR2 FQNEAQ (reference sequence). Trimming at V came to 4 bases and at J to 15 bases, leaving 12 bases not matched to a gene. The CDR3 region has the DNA TGTGCCAGCAGCTCCATAGCGGGGGGCCTTTCGGGGTTCTTC. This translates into CASSSIAGGLSGFF.

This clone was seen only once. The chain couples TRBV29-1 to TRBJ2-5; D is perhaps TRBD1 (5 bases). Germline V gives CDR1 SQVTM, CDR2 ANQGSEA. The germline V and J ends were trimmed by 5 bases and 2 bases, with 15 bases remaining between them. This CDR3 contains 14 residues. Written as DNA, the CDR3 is TGCAGCGTTTCCCAGGGCGCTTTTCAAGAGACCCAGTACTTC. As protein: CSVSQGAFQETQYF.

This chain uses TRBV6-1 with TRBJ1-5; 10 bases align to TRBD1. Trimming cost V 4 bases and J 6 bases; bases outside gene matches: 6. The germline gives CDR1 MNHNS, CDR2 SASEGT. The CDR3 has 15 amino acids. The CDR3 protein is CASSVSGTGAQPQHF. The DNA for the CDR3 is TGTGCCAGCAGTGTCTCCGGGACAGGGGCTCAGCCCCAGCATTTT.

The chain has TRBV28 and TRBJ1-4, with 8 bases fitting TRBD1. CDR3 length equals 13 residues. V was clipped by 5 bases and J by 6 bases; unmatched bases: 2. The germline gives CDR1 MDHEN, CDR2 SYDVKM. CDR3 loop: CASSPGGDEKLFF. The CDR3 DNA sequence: TGTGCCAGCAGTCCAGGGGGCGATGAAAAACTGTTTTTT.

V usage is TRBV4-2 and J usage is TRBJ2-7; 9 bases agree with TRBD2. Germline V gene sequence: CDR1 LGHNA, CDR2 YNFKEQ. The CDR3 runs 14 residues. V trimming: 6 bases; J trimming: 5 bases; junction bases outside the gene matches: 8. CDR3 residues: CASSPGLATHEQYF. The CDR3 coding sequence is TGTGCCAGCAGTCCGGGACTAGCAACTCACGAGCAGTACTTC.

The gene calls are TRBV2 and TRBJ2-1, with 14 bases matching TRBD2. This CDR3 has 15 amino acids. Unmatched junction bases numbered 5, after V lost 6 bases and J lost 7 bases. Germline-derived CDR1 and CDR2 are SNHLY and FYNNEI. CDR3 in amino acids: CASSLRLAGGNEQFF. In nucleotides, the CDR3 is TGTGCCAGCAGCCTAAGACTAGCGGGAGGGAATGAGCAGTTCTTC.

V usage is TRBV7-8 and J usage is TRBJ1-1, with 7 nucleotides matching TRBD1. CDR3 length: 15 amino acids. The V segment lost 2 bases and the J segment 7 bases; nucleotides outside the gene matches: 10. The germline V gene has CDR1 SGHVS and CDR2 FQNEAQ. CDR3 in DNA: TGTGCCAGCAGCTTATTCCAGGGGACAGAAGTTGAAGCTTTCTTT. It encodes CASSLFQGTEVEAFF. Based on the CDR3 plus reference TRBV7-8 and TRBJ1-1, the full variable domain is GAGVSQSPRYKVAKRGQDVALRCDPISGHVSLFWYQQALGQGPEFLTYFQNEAQLDKSGLPSDRFFAERPEGSVSTLKIQRTQQEDSAVYLCASSLFQGTEVEAFFGQGTRLTVV.

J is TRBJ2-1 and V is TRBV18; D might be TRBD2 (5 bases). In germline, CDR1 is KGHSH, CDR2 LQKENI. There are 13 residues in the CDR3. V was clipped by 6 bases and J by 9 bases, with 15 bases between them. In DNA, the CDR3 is TGTGCCAGCTCCCCTAGCTATGACGCTGAGCAGTTCTTC. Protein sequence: CASSPSYDAEQFF.

CDR3 protein: CASTISGGAYIQYF. DNA of the CDR3: TGTGCCAGTACCATTTCAGGGGGCGCATACATTCAGTACTTC. The J gene is TRBJ2-4, the V gene TRBV19, with 8 bases fitting TRBD1. The CDR3 contains 14 residues. The germline V gene has CDR1 LNHDA and CDR2 SQIVND (reference sequence). Trimming removed 7 bases from V and 8 bases from J; junction bases left unmatched: 10.

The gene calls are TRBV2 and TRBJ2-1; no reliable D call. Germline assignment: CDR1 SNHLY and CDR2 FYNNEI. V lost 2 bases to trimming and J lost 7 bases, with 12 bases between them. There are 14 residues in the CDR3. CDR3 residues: CASSEILVSNEQFF. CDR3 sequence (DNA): TGTGCCAGCAGTGAAATTCTAGTTTCGAATGAGCAGTTCTTC.

The CDR3 here is CASSQDSPTTGGWNEQYF. As DNA, the CDR3 is TGCGCCAGCAGCCAAGATTCACCCACGACAGGGGGCTGGAACGAGCAGTACTTC. This chain connects TRBV4-1 to TRBJ2-7; 10 bases map to TRBD1. This CDR3 contains 18 residues. Unmatched junction bases numbered 13, after V lost 0 bases and J lost 5 bases. The V gene's germline CDR1 is MGHRA and CDR2 YSYEKL.

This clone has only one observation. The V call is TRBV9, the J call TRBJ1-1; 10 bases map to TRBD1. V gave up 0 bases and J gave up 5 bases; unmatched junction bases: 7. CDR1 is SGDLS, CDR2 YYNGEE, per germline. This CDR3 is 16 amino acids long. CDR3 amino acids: CASSVVQGQGRTEAFF. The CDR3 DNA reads TGTGCCAGCAGCGTAGTACAGGGACAGGGGAGGACTGAAGCTTTCTTT.

CDR3 DNA: TGTGCCAGTAGTCGACTCACGACAGGTAACACTGAAGCTTTCTTT. It translates to CASSRLTTGNTEAFF. The chain couples TRBV19 to TRBJ1-1; tentatively, D is TRBD1 (6 bases). The length of the CDR3 is 15 residues. V was shortened by 5 bases and J by 2 bases, with 15 bases between the two germline ends. Germline CDR1 and CDR2: LNHDA and SQIVND (reference sequence).

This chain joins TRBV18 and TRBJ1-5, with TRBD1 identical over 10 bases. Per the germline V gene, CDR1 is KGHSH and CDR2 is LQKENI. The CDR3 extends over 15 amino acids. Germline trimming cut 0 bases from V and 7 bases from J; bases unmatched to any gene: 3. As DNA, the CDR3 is TGTGCCAGCTCACCACCGGGGACAGGGGTCCAGCCCCAGCATTTT. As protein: CASSPPGTGVQPQHF. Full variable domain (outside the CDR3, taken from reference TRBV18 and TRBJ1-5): NAGVMQNPRHLVRRRGQEARLRCSPMKGHSHVYWYRQLPEEGLKFMVYLQKENIIDESGMPKERFSAEFPKEGPSILRIQQVVRGDSAAYFCASSPPGTGVQPQHFGDGTRLSIL.

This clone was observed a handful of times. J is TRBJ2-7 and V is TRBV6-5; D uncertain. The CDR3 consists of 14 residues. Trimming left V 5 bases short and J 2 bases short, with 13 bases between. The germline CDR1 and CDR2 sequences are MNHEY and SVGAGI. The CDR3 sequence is CASSVSGGAYEQYF. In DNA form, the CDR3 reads TGTGCCAGCAGTGTTAGTGGCGGAGCCTACGAGCAGTACTTC.